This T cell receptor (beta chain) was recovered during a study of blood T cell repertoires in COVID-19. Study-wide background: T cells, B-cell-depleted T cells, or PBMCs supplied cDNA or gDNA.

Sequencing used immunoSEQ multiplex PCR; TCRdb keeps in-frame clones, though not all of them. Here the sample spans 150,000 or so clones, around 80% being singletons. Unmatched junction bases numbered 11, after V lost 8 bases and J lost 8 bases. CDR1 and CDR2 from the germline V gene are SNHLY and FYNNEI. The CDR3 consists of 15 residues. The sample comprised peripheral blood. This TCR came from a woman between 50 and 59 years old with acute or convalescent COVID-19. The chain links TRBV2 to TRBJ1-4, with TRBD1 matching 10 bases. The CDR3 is CASALGTGAREKLFF. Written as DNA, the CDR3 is TGTGCCAGCGCGCTGGGGACAGGGGCGAGGGAAAAACTGTTTTTT.